This T cell receptor beta chain was captured in a study of control samples from healthy donors and cancer patients. TCRdb's copy holds only in-frame clones and misses some; the assay was immunoSEQ multiplex PCR. The sample contains around 80,000 clones, 91% of which appear only once. The CDR3 is 10 amino acids. CDR1 is MNHNS, CDR2 SASEGT, per germline. V lost 3 bases and J lost 14, with 10 bases in between. This clonotype was obtained from a middle-aged man in good health. The sample was blood. V gene TRBV6-1 combines with J gene TRBJ1-1; no clear D. In DNA, the CDR3 is TGTGCCAGCAGTGAGTTATCTTCGTTCTTT. Protein: CASSELSSFF.